Shown below are 28 T cell receptor beta chains from a single sample sequenced in a study of blood T cells in healthy people across ages. The authors ran a second PCR of 7 to 11 cycles using a sample-barcoded 5' primer and a J-beta primer mix. Via MiXCR, TCRdb re-called the 5' RACE reads, giving one row per CDR3 protein. Among 1.5 million to 2 million distinct CDR3 sequences listed, 34% were seen once. Material for sequencing was blood. The receptors derive from a woman aged 25 to 45 in good health.

In this sample, this clonotype turned up once. The chain combines TRBV30 with TRBJ2-5; D is uncertain. The CDR3 contains 13 residues. Trimming removed 0 bases from V and 4 bases from J, with 9 bases in between. Germline CDR1 and CDR2: GTSNPN and SVGIG (reference sequence). The CDR3 DNA reads TGTGCCTGGAGTGTCGCTATCGCAGAGACCCAGTACTTC. Its protein product is CAWSVAIAETQYF.

The chain is built from TRBV11-2 and TRBJ2-7, with no clear D. The CDR3 covers 14 residues. Trimming left V 5 bases short and J 2 bases short, with 13 bases between. CDR1 and CDR2 (germline): SGHAT, FQNNGV. CDR3 sequence: CASSRMGSTYEQYF. The CDR3 DNA sequence: TGTGCCAGCAGCCGGATGGGCAGCACCTACGAGCAGTACTTC.

This clonotype has just a few counts. V and J are TRBV25-1 and TRBJ2-7, with TRBD1 matching 7 bases. V lost 6 bases, J lost 5 bases, and 10 bases stayed unmatched. This CDR3 region has 14 residues. Germline V gene lookup returns CDR1 MGHDK and CDR2 SYGVNS. Here the CDR3 reads CASSLTGQLNEQYF. The CDR3 DNA is TGTGCCAGCAGCCTCACGGGACAGCTCAACGAGCAGTACTTC.

The sample holds a few counts of this clonotype. Relative to the germline gene, one junction end is altered; a read error may explain this. The chain joins TRBV6-2 or TRBV6-3 to TRBJ2-3; no firm D call. CDR1 is MNHEY and CDR2 is SVGEGT in the germline V gene. The CDR3 length is 12 residues. The CDR3 DNA is TGTGCCAACAGTCCGTATGCAGATACGCAGTATTTT. Its protein is CANSPYADTQYF.

This rearrangement joins TRBV4-2 to TRBJ2-7; D not certain. CDR3 length: 16 amino acids. V shed 1 base and J shed 2 bases, with 15 bases lying between them. From germline, CDR1 is LGHNA and CDR2 YNFKEQ. CDR3 residues: CASSQAASEGTYEQYF. CDR3 nucleotide sequence: TGTGCCAGCAGCCAAGCGGCGTCAGAAGGAACCTACGAGCAGTACTTC.

The chain couples TRBV15 to TRBJ2-3; D may be TRBD1 (5 bases). The CDR3 is 15 amino acids. Germline V gives CDR1 LNHNV, CDR2 YYDKDF (reference sequence). The ends were cut back, 3 bases at V and 2 bases at J, with 12 bases in the middle. The DNA for the CDR3 is TGTGCCACCAGCAGTCGAAAGACAGACACAGATACGCAGTATTTT. Translated: CATSSRKTDTDTQYF.

V and J are TRBV12-3 or TRBV12-4 and TRBJ1-4, with D maybe TRBD1 (5 bases). The CDR3 spans 14 residues. Between the trimmed V and J ends, which lost 6 bases and 13 bases, there was a span of 21 bases. The CDR3 DNA is TGTGCCAGCAGATACGGGACGGGAACGCGGGTACTGTTTTTT. This gives the protein CASRYGTGTRVLFF.

This sequence joins TRBV20-1 and TRBJ1-5, with D perhaps matching TRBD1 (6 bases). V shed 5 bases and J shed 4 bases, with 18 bases lying between them. Germline CDR1 DFQATT, CDR2 SNEGSKA (reference sequence). The CDR3 extends over 15 amino acids. The CDR3 loop reads CSARQGSLTNQPQHF. The CDR3 bases are TGCAGTGCTCGGCAGGGGTCATTAACAAATCAGCCCCAGCATTTT.

The rearrangement links TRBV6-1 to TRBJ2-1, with TRBD2 matching over 7 bases. CDR1 is MNHNS, CDR2 SASEGT, per germline. J gave up 0 bases and V 6 bases, and 8 bases lay outside the gene matches. The CDR3 extends over 16 amino acids. This CDR3 reads CASRSRLADSYNEQFF. Written as DNA, the CDR3 is TGTGCCAGCAGAAGTAGGCTAGCGGACTCCTACAATGAGCAGTTCTTC.

This chain links TRBV12-3 or TRBV12-4 with TRBJ2-2; D unclear. The ends were cut back, 6 bases at V and 6 bases at J, with 8 bases in the middle. The CDR3 covers 12 residues. The CDR3 sequence is CASRLVAGELFF. The CDR3 coding sequence is TGTGCCAGCAGACTCGTGGCCGGGGAGCTGTTTTTT.

The V call is TRBV2, the J call TRBJ2-7, with TRBD1 matching over 9 bases. Trimming removed 4 bases from V and 3 bases from J; junction bases left unmatched: 13. This CDR3 is 17 amino acids long. The germline V gene encodes CDR1 SNHLY and CDR2 FYNNEI. The CDR3 DNA follows: TGTGCCAGCAGTGCCCGTGGAGGACAGGGGAAATTCTACGAGCAGTACTTC. This encodes CASSARGGQGKFYEQYF.

The genes are TRBV2 and TRBJ1-1; tentative D call: TRBD1 (6 bases). V lost 11 bases to trimming and J lost 5 bases, with 15 bases between them. The CDR3 has 12 residues. The V gene's germline CDR1 is SNHLY and CDR2 FYNNEI. CDR3 nucleotide sequence: TGTGCCCGGCTAGAGGGGGGGACTGAAGCTTTCTTT. Residues: CARLEGGTEAFF.

This clonotype showed up many times. The CDR3 here is CASSATGGNTEAFF. The DNA of the CDR3 is TGTGCCAGCAGCGCAACAGGGGGGAACACTGAAGCTTTCTTT. The chain couples TRBV7-3 to TRBJ1-1; 8 bases line up with TRBD1. Germline assignment: CDR1 SGHTA and CDR2 FQGTGA. The J segment lost 1 base and the V segment lost 5 bases, leaving 3 bases of the junction unmatched. The CDR3 is 14 residues long.

This clonotype was found many times. This chain links TRBV10-3 with TRBJ2-6; 8 bases line up with TRBD2. Germline CDR1 ENHRY, CDR2 SYGVKD. This CDR3 comprises 18 residues. Trimming removed 2 bases from V and 0 bases from J; junction bases left unmatched: 6. This CDR3 reads CAISERTSGSSGANVLTF. For the CDR3, the DNA is TGTGCCATCAGTGAGCGCACTAGCGGTAGCTCTGGGGCCAACGTCCTGACTTTC.

This chain joins TRBV7-9 and TRBJ1-2; 9 positions agree with TRBD1. The CDR3 runs 14 residues. Trimming at V came to 3 bases and at J to 8 bases, leaving 7 bases not matched to a gene. The germline gives CDR1 SEHNR, CDR2 FQNEAQ (reference sequence). CDR3 coding DNA: TGTGCCAGCAGCTTGACAGGGGGGAAGGAAGGCTACACCTTC. It translates to CASSLTGGKEGYTF. Variable domain in full (rest from reference TRBV7-9 and TRBJ1-2): DTGVSQNPRHKITKRGQNVTFRCDPISEHNRLYWYRQTLGQGPEFLTYFQNEAQLEKSRLLSDRFSAERPKGSFSTLEIQRTEQGDSAMYLCASSLTGGKEGYTFGSGTRLTVV.

V and J are TRBV4-1 and TRBJ2-7; TRBD1 or TRBD2 may be the D gene (6 bases each). Germline loops: CDR1 MGHRA, CDR2 YSYEKL. This CDR3 comprises 16 residues. V lost 4 bases to trimming and J lost 3 bases, with 19 bases between them. CDR3 in amino acids: CASSRVLAGQDYEQYF. CDR3 DNA sequence: TGCGCCAGCAGCCGAGTTCTGGCGGGACAAGACTACGAGCAGTACTTC.

This sequence joins TRBV12-3 or TRBV12-4 and TRBJ2-3; TRBD2 aligns across 7 bases. J was trimmed by 4 bases and V by 1 base; bases with no gene match: 8. This CDR3 contains 16 residues. CDR3 sequence reads: CASSLGGGRISDTQYF. CDR3 sequence (DNA): TGTGCCAGCAGTTTAGGGGGCGGGAGAATCTCAGATACGCAGTATTTT.

V usage is TRBV20-1 and J usage is TRBJ1-5, with 7 bases matching TRBD1. The CDR3 sequence is 14 residues long. Germline trimming cut 1 base from V and 2 bases from J; bases unmatched to any gene: 2. Germline assignment: CDR1 DFQATT and CDR2 SNEGSKA (reference sequence). The CDR3: CSARGGTGNQPQHF. Here the CDR3 DNA reads TGCAGTGCTAGAGGGGGGACAGGCAATCAGCCCCAGCATTTT.

This clonotype was seen only a few times. This chain links TRBV20-1 with TRBJ1-6; the D is unclear. V lost 2 bases and J 10 bases, leaving 18 bases between the germline ends. In germline, CDR1 is DFQATT, CDR2 SNEGSKA (reference sequence). There are 15 residues in the CDR3. CDR3: CSARTTTAGESPLHF. DNA of the CDR3: TGCAGTGCTAGAACGACGACGGCGGGAGAATCACCCCTCCACTTT.

This clonotype is a singleton in its sample. The CDR3 DNA is TGTGCCAGCAGTTTCAGTCCAGAGGCAGCCAAAAACATTCAGTACTTC. Translated, it gives CASSFSPEAAKNIQYF. V is TRBV12-3 or TRBV12-4 and J is TRBJ2-4; D uncertain. V lost 3 bases, J lost 0 bases, and 12 bases lay in between. This CDR3 spans 16 amino acids.

The chain uses TRBV28 and TRBJ2-1, with 8 bases identical to TRBD1. CDR3 size: 16 residues. V lost 1 base, J lost 6 bases, and 8 bases stayed unmatched. Germline V gene data show CDR1 as MDHEN and CDR2 as SYDVKM. The CDR3 loop is CASSLFLGGQANEQFF. The CDR3 DNA sequence: TGTGCCAGCAGTTTATTTCTTGGGGGACAGGCCAATGAGCAGTTCTTC.

This clonotype came up a few times. The DNA for the CDR3 is TGCGCCAGCAGCTATGATCGTCTAGATGGCTACACCTTC. Amino acids: CASSYDRLDGYTF. The chain carries TRBV10-1 and TRBJ1-2; D is undetermined. Germline-derived CDR1 and CDR2 are WNHNN and SYGVQD (reference sequence). The CDR3 sequence is 13 residues long. Deletions cut 6 bases from V and 6 bases from J, with 14 bases between.

This chain links TRBV10-3 with TRBJ2-5; the match to TRBD2 covers 7 bases. Germline V gene sequence: CDR1 ENHRY, CDR2 SYGVKD. The V and J ends lost 10 bases and 4 bases, in that order; junction bases with no gene match: 6. The CDR3 is 12 residues long. The CDR3 DNA is TGTGCCAACGGCGGGAGTGGAGAGACCCAGTACTTC. This sequence encodes CANGGSGETQYF.

The genes are TRBV20-1 and TRBJ1-5; no reliable D call. The germline V gene has CDR1 DFQATT and CDR2 SNEGSKA (reference sequence). Trimming left V 3 bases short and J 0 bases short, with 9 bases between. There are 14 residues in the CDR3. In DNA form, the CDR3 reads TGCAGTGCTAGCGGTGGGTATAGCAATCAGCCCCAGCATTTT. Translating gives CSASGGYSNQPQHF.

The table lists this clonotype with a few counts. A much larger clone is a single base away; this may be a read error. The chain links TRBV3-1 to TRBJ2-1; D not resolved. The ends were cut back, 4 bases at V and 10 bases at J, with 8 bases in the middle. CDR1 is LGHDT and CDR2 is YNNKEL in the germline V gene (reference sequence). CDR3 size: 11 residues. The CDR3 is CASSRVYEQFF. Here the CDR3 DNA reads TGTGCCAGCAGCCGCGTCTACGAGCAGTTCTTC.

The rearrangement links TRBV7-9 to TRBJ1-1, with 10 bases that match TRBD1. CDR3 length equals 15 residues. The V and J ends lost 5 bases and 6 bases, in that order; junction bases with no gene match: 9. Germline CDR1 SEHNR, CDR2 FQNEAQ (reference sequence). DNA for the CDR3: TGTGCCAGCAGCAGGGGACAGGGGCTTAGATCTGAAGCTTTCTTT. This encodes CASSRGQGLRSEAFF.

This clonotype was seen more than once but under ten times. The chain is built from TRBV11-1 and TRBJ2-5; 11 nucleotides line up with TRBD2. J gave up 2 bases and V 1 base, and 6 bases lay outside the gene matches. The CDR3 spans 17 residues. CDR1 SGHAT and CDR2 FQDESV come from the germline V gene (reference sequence). The CDR3 DNA reads TGTGCCAGCAGCTTAGAAGGGACTAGCGGCTCTCAAGAGACCCAGTACTTC. Protein: CASSLEGTSGSQETQYF.

V gene TRBV27 combines with J gene TRBJ2-5; 7 bases match TRBD2. V lost 6 bases, J lost 4 bases, and 11 bases stayed unmatched. The germline gives CDR1 MNHEY, CDR2 SMNVEV (reference sequence). CDR3 length equals 15 residues. CDR3 loop: CASSPSAGARETQYF. The CDR3 DNA reads as TGTGCCAGCAGCCCCTCGGCGGGAGCCCGAGAGACCCAGTACTTC.